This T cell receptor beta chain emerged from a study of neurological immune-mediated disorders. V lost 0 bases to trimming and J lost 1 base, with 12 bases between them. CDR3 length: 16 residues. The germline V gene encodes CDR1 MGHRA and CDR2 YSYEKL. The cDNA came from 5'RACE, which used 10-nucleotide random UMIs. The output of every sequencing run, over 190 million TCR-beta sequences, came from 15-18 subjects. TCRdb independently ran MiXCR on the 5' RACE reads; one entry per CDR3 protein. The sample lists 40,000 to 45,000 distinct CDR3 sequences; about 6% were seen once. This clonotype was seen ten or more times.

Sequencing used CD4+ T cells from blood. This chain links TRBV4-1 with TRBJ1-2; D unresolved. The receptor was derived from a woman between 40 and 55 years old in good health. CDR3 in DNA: TGCGCCAGCAGCCAAGAAGTCGGGGTCGTTAACTATGGCTACACCTTC. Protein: CASSQEVGVVNYGYTF.